This T cell receptor beta chain was identified in a study of shared clonotypes between healthy human individuals. Turning to the study itself: Each donor contributed plates that comprised three CD4 naive, three CD4 memory, two CD8 naive and one CD8 memory. Findings of the study overall: Although depth was large, rarefaction showed that sequencing of the sorted subsets was incomplete. Generation probabilities were higher for clonotypes shared across all four sorted-subset donors than for unshared ones.

A single count supports this clone. The antigen is not known. Profiled with immunoSEQ multiplex PCR; TCRdb holds only in-frame clones, not every one. This table has about 1,800,000 clones, about 94% appearing once. CDR1 is MNHNY and CDR2 is SVGAGI in the germline V gene (reference sequence). Trimming took off 6 bases at V and 0 bases at J, with 14 bases between the two ends. This CDR3 has 15 amino acids. Naive CD8 cells lacked CD45RO, underwent positive selection for CCR7 and left out terminally differentiated effector memory CD45RA+ cells. The TCR originated in a man between 18 and 35 years old in good health. The genes are TRBV6-6 and TRBJ2-5, with a possible D match to TRBD1 (6 bases). Material: naive CD8+ T cells sorted from blood. The CDR3 region has the DNA TGTGCCAGCAGCCTACAGGGTGCTTACCAAGAGACCCAGTACTTC. It codes for CASSLQGAYQETQYF.